This T cell receptor (beta chain) was documented in a study of technical replicates of blood from a handful of donors. Method: immunoSEQ multiplex PCR; TCRdb's copy keeps in-frame clones and lacks some. The data show over 50,000 clones, 90% to 95% seen once. This CDR3 is 16 amino acids long. V was clipped by 5 bases and J by 5 bases, with 21 bases between them. CDR1 and CDR2 from the germline V gene are SGHTA and FQGTGA. The TCR comes from a human donor in good health. Sequencing was carried out using T cells isolated from PBMCs. The V gene is TRBV7-3, the J gene TRBJ2-5; TRBD2 is a possible D gene (7 bases). As DNA, the CDR3 is TGTGCCAGCAGCGTCGGTGCGGGGGCTCTTGCGGAGACCCAGTACTTC. This sequence encodes CASSVGAGALAETQYF.